There are many counts of the clone carrying this T cell receptor beta chain. Its antigen is unknown. Sequence at one end of the junction differs from germline and may be a read error. This sample is drawn from a study of CD8+CD57+ T cells in acquired aplastic anemia. Study-level information: Sorted CD4+ and CD8+ cells gave a mean 3.2 ug DNA, range 0.2 to 27.4 ug. Study-wide results and limits: There were some 30 CD8+ CDR3 sequences that occurred in both patients and controls.

Patients selected for sequencing had displayed CD8+CD57+ cell expansion by flow cytometry. Blood sampling was performed on the patients, and none of them had received therapy by then. This CDR3 is built from 13 residues. Germline V gives CDR1 SEHNR, CDR2 FQNEAQ (reference sequence). TCR beta VDJ combinations and CDR3 sequences were profiled from genomic DNA. One entry per CDR3 protein, called by TCRdb with MiXCR from the reads. The sample shows around 210,000 distinct CDR3 sequences, more than 55% of them seen only once. The V call is TRBV7-9, the J call TRBJ2-3; no reliable D call. The clonotype originates from a human donor with aplastic anemia. The sample was sorted CD4+, CD8+, or CD8+CD57+ T cells (not recorded which) from PBMCs. This CDR3 reads CASSLGGADTQYF. The CDR3 DNA sequence: TGTGCCAGCAGTTTAGGTGGCGCAGATACGCAGTATTTT.